The clone carrying this TCR beta chain was observed many times. TCRdb used MiXCR to reprocess the PCR reads, holding one entry per CDR3 protein. The sample yields 70,000 to 90,000 distinct CDR3 sequences, roughly a fifth seen once. There are 14 residues in the CDR3. The V gene's germline CDR1 is SGHAT and CDR2 FQNNGV. The ends were cut back, 5 bases at V and 3 bases at J, with 14 bases in the middle. The data were obtained in a study of molecular identifiers for immune sequencing clone quantification. The sequence was collected from a human donor in good health. Some libraries in this study had Jurkat cell RNA spiked in. The sequenced sample consisted of naive CD8+ T cells from blood, with Jurkat cell RNA spiked in. The subset: FACS-sorted CD8+CD4-CCR7+CD45RA+ naive T cells. The rearrangement uses TRBV11-2 and TRBJ2-7; D is unclear. The DNA for the CDR3 is TGTGCCAGCAGCCCGGGCCAAGCTTACTACGAGCAGTACTTC. Translated: CASSPGQAYYEQYF. Drawing the rest from reference TRBV11-2 and TRBJ2-7, the complete variable domain is EAGVAQSPRYKIIEKRQSVAFWCNPISGHATLYWYQQILGQGPKLLIQFQNNGVVDDSQLPKDRFSAERLKGVDSTLKIQPAKLEDSAVYLCASSPGQAYYEQYFGPGTRLTVT.